One and the same sample provided the 3 T cell receptor beta chains below, sequenced in a study of blood T cell repertoires in COVID-19. Here immunoSEQ multiplex PCR was the method, and the copy in TCRdb shows in-frame clones only, minus some. The data show around 170,000 clones, approximately 86% seen once. Input material: peripheral blood. The receptors were gathered from a man between 50 and 59 years old with active or convalescent COVID-19.

This sequence joins TRBV3-1 (or the pseudogene TRBV3-2) and TRBJ1-1; unclear D gene. Trimming took off 6 bases at V and 3 bases at J, with 14 bases between the two ends. This CDR3 is 14 amino acids long. Germline CDR1 is LGHDT and CDR2 is YNNKEL (reference sequence). The CDR3 loop is CASSSSYRYTEAFF. In nucleotides, the CDR3 is TGTGCCAGCAGTAGCTCCTATAGGTACACTGAAGCTTTCTTT.

The chain carries TRBV19 and TRBJ2-1; weak D call: TRBD1 (6 bases). CDR1 LNHDA and CDR2 SQIVND come from the germline V gene (reference sequence). The CDR3 runs to 12 residues. The germline V and J ends were trimmed by 3 bases and 8 bases, with 8 bases remaining between them. The CDR3 nucleotides are TGTGCCAGTAGTATCAGGACAGATGAGCAGTTCTTC. This encodes CASSIRTDEQFF.

The chain employs TRBV19 and TRBJ1-1, with no clear D. The CDR3 has 13 amino acids. Trimming left V 10 bases short and J 1 base short, with 13 bases between. Germline V lookup: CDR1 LNHDA, CDR2 SQIVND (reference sequence). This chain's CDR3 is CATQVTPNTEAFF. Here the CDR3 DNA reads TGTGCCACCCAGGTGACCCCGAACACTGAAGCTTTCTTT.